This TCR beta chain was sequenced for a study of T cell changes during pregnancy in multiple sclerosis. Using immunoSEQ multiplex PCR, the repertoire was profiled, and TCRdb retains in-frame clones only, with some absent. This table holds around 40,000 clones, about nine tenths found once. With 5 bases clipped from V and 5 bases from J, the junction kept 7 bases outside the gene matches. Germline CDR1 SGHTA, CDR2 FQGTGA. This CDR3 spans 14 amino acids. The sample here was CD4+ T cells from peripheral blood mononuclear cells, taken in the third trimester of pregnancy. This chain uses TRBV7-3 with TRBJ2-7; the match to TRBD1 covers 9 bases. This sequence originates from a female donor in good health, enrolled as a control in a pregnancy study. This CDR3 reads CASSQGQGRNEQYF. The CDR3 bases are TGTGCCAGCAGCCAAGGACAGGGGCGAAACGAGCAGTACTTC.